The clone carrying this T cell receptor beta chain came up once. Antigen unknown. TCRdb's table, derived via immunoSEQ multiplex PCR, lists solely in-frame clones and lacks some. The sample has about 150,000 clones; just over 85% are singletons. This sample stems from a study of cytomegalovirus exposure and HLA in healthy donors. About the research overall: The approximately 680 first-cohort repertoires and the 100 to 150 validation repertoires shared the same platform, a later analysis reported.

This CDR3 has 15 residues. Germline-derived CDR1 and CDR2 are LNHNV and YYDKDF (reference sequence). The V end lost 0 bases, the J end lost 3 bases, and 11 bases lay between the germline ends. Regarding the study as a whole: Associated with cytomegalovirus, according to the listing, were 150 to 200 TCR beta chains. The classifier reportedly diagnosed cytomegalovirus status with high specificity and sensitivity.

Sequenced input: PBMCs. V usage is TRBV15 and J usage is TRBJ1-2; no reliable D call. The sequence was collected from a human donor in good health. The CDR3 here is CATSRDQPADYGYTF. Written as DNA, the CDR3 is TGTGCCACCAGCAGAGATCAACCTGCGGACTATGGCTACACCTTC.